This T cell receptor beta chain was documented in a study of lymphopenia after photon versus proton radiotherapy. General observations from the study: After lymphocyte nadir, photon-treated repertoires showed oligoclonal expansion, especially CD8+ Temra. Relative stability marked proton patients; photon patients lost diversity and naive cells.

The CDR3 runs 14 residues. Germline loops: CDR1 LNHDA, CDR2 SQIVND (reference sequence). Trimming pared 5 bases from V and 5 bases from J, leaving 15 bases between. Assay used: immunoSEQ multiplex PCR; TCRdb lists only in-frame clones, some missing. The sample carries some 20,000 clones, roughly 81% recorded once. Of note for this clone: The antigen remains undetermined.

Here the sequenced sample was peripheral blood, taken from a patient treated with photon-based radiotherapy. The chain couples TRBV19 to TRBJ2-5, with D perhaps matching TRBD1 or TRBD2 (5 bases each). The TCR originated in a woman in her forties or fifties with pancreatic cancer. The CDR3 DNA is TGTGCCAGTAGTCCCAGAAGGGGCGGGGAGACCCAGTACTTC. This translates into CASSPRRGGETQYF.